This TCR beta chain comes out of a study of tumor-infiltrating lymphocytes in oesophageal squamous cell carcinoma. In TCRdb, the PCR reads were re-called with MiXCR into one record per CDR3 protein. The sample yields about 6,000 distinct CDR3 sequences, about 14% seen once. The CDR3 has 14 amino acids. CDR1 and CDR2 from the germline V gene are MNHNS and SASEGT. This clonotype showed up many times. The receptor was derived from a male donor with esophageal squamous cell carcinoma. The sequenced sample was esophageal tumor tissue. The chain is built from TRBV6-1 and TRBJ2-5; 9 nucleotides match TRBD1. The end of the DNA fits TRBJ2-7 better, so the J call may be wrong. CDR3 sequence reads: CASSSPGQGHEQYF. DNA of the CDR3: TGTGCCAGCAGTTCGCCGGGACAGGGCCACGAGCAGTACTTC.